These 31 T cell receptor beta chains share one sample of origin, sequenced in a study of blood T cells in healthy people across ages (dated by TCRdb to about 2015). Library creation used 5' RACE. The sequencer was an Illumina HiSeq 2500. The second PCR ran for about 7 to 11 cycles and used a J-beta primer mix along with a sample-barcoded 5' primer. Through fastp at Q25 and MiXCR, TCRdb rebuilt clones from the public reads, retaining in-frame beta chains. Every entry covers one CDR3 protein and lists the most common genes and DNA from its rows. The sample has about 1.4 million distinct CDR3 sequences on record, around 55% of them singletons. The top ten clones comprise 5% to 7% of the sample. The sequencing input was blood. Receptors were obtained from a man between 18 and 29 years old in good health.

The chain combines TRBV7-2 with TRBJ2-1; TRBD2 matches at 9 bases. The germline V gene has CDR1 SGHTA and CDR2 FQGNSA. The CDR3 spans 15 residues. V lost 1 base to trimming and J lost 9 bases; unmatched junction nucleotides: 7. CDR3 in amino acids: CASSLVAGGPTEQFF. For the CDR3, the DNA is TGTGCCAGCAGCTTAGTGGCGGGAGGGCCGACTGAGCAGTTCTTC.

V gene TRBV11-2 combines with J gene TRBJ2-1, with 9 positions matching TRBD2. CDR3 size: 14 residues. Germline lookup yields CDR1 SGHAT and CDR2 FQNNGV. The trim removed 3 bases at V and 8 bases at J, leaving 5 bases unmatched. DNA of the CDR3: TGTGCCAGCAGCTTGGGACTAGCCCTTGATGAGCAGTTCTTC. It translates to CASSLGLALDEQFF.

The chain employs TRBV27 and TRBJ2-7; D is unresolved. The CDR3 contains 13 residues. Germline V gene data show CDR1 as MNHEY and CDR2 as SMNVEV (reference sequence). The ends were cut back, 6 bases at V and 7 bases at J, with 16 bases in the middle. The CDR3 DNA sequence: TGTGCCAGCAGCATCAATAAATTGGGGGAGCAGTACTTC. Protein sequence: CASSINKLGEQYF.

The V and J genes are TRBV15 and TRBJ2-5, with TRBD2 as a possible D gene (6 bases). The better agreement between TRBJ2-7 and the DNA end casts doubt on the J call. CDR3 length: 15 residues. Germline-derived CDR1 and CDR2 are LNHNV and YYDKDF (reference sequence). This CDR3 is CATSFSGLYSYEQYF. The DNA for the CDR3 is TGTGCCACCAGCTTTAGCGGACTATACTCCTACGAGCAGTACTTC.

There are a few counts of this clonotype. This chain connects TRBV7-2 to TRBJ2-7, with TRBD2 matching over 8 bases. There are 16 residues in the CDR3. CDR1 and CDR2 (germline): SGHTA, FQGNSA. With 4 bases clipped from V and 2 bases from J, the junction kept 10 bases outside the gene matches. The CDR3 DNA is TGTGCCAGCAGCTCCTCTCGGGGGGGGGATCCCTACGAGCAGTACTTC. This translates into CASSSSRGGDPYEQYF.

The chain carries TRBV20-1 and TRBJ2-5, with D unclear. Trimming pared 5 bases from V and 4 bases from J, leaving 11 bases between. The CDR3 sequence is 12 residues long. From germline, CDR1 is DFQATT and CDR2 SNEGSKA (reference sequence). The CDR3 is CSASKAGETQYF. In DNA form, the CDR3 reads TGCAGTGCTTCGAAGGCTGGAGAGACCCAGTACTTC.

This clonotype appeared a single time. This rearrangement joins TRBV3-1 to TRBJ2-2; 7 positions match TRBD1. The length of the CDR3 is 15 residues. The J segment lost 6 bases and the V segment lost 4 bases, leaving 8 bases of the junction unmatched. CDR1 and CDR2 from the germline V gene are LGHDT and YNNKEL (reference sequence). DNA of the CDR3: TGTGCCAGCAGCCCTACGACAGGGACGGCCGGGGAGCTGTTTTTT. Translated, it gives CASSPTTGTAGELFF.

V and J are TRBV12-3 or TRBV12-4 and TRBJ2-1; 9 bases line up with TRBD2. CDR3 length: 13 residues. Trimming removed 6 bases from V and 8 bases from J; junction bases left unmatched: 5. CDR3 sequence reads: CASSSGRLDEQFF. The CDR3 nucleotides read TGTGCCAGCAGCAGCGGGAGGTTGGATGAGCAGTTCTTC.

CDR3 DNA sequence: TGTGCCAGCACCCCCGGGCCCGACTTCACAGATACGCAGTATTTT. Its protein product is CASTPGPDFTDTQYF. V gene TRBV13 combines with J gene TRBJ2-3; no clear D gene. Germline loops: CDR1 PRHDT, CDR2 FYEKMQ (reference sequence). V was cut by 7 bases and J by 2 bases, with 16 bases left in between. The CDR3 is made up of 15 amino acids.

V gene TRBV4-1 combines with J gene TRBJ2-1, with 10 bases lining up with TRBD2. Germline CDR1 and CDR2: MGHRA and YSYEKL. V was clipped by 0 bases and J by 6 bases; unmatched bases: 14. The CDR3 is 19 residues long. CDR3 amino acids: CASSQETSGTYRGGNEQFF. The CDR3, as DNA: TGCGCCAGCAGCCAAGAAACTAGCGGGACTTACCGAGGAGGCAATGAGCAGTTCTTC.

This chain's CDR3 is CAIRKGGAENTEAFF. In DNA, the CDR3 is TGTGCCATCAGGAAGGGAGGGGCAGAAAACACTGAAGCTTTCTTT. The chain links TRBV10-3 to TRBJ1-1; D might be TRBD1 (5 bases). Deletions cut 6 bases from V and 2 bases from J, with 16 bases between. Germline V gives CDR1 ENHRY, CDR2 SYGVKD. The CDR3 loop spans 15 amino acids.

The rearrangement joins TRBV28 to TRBJ2-1; D uncertain. The CDR3 extends over 14 amino acids. Germline CDR1 reads MDHEN; CDR2 reads SYDVKM. Trimming shortened V by 8 bases and J by 7 bases, and 18 bases separated the two germline ends. In nucleotides, the CDR3 is TGTGCCAGCCACTTTAGGGCGGTTTGGAATGAGCAGTTCTTC. Protein: CASHFRAVWNEQFF.

The genes are TRBV5-1 and TRBJ2-4; 11 bases are a match to TRBD1. The DNA end is more similar to TRBJ2-7, so the J call may be wrong. Germline V CDR1 and CDR2: SGHRS, YFSETQ. The CDR3 consists of 14 residues. CDR3 in DNA: TGCGCCAGCAGCTCAGGACAGGGGGCAGACGAGCAGTACTTC. This encodes CASSSGQGADEQYF.

CDR3 nucleotides: TGTGCCAGCAGTGAACGGGGATGGGACATTCAGTACTTC. It translates to CASSERGWDIQYF. This sequence joins TRBV2 and TRBJ2-4; D is perhaps TRBD2 (5 bases). The CDR3 covers 13 residues. Germline V gene data show CDR1 as SNHLY and CDR2 as FYNNEI. Trimming took off 2 bases at V and 8 bases at J, with 10 bases between the two ends.

J is TRBJ1-1 and V is TRBV6-2 or TRBV6-3, with a possible D match to TRBD1 (5 bases). This CDR3 region has 15 residues. Trimming removed 0 bases at V and 8 bases at J, with 16 bases between. The germline CDR1 and CDR2 sequences are MNHEY and SVGEGT. CDR3 region: CASSYSWGGDWEAFF. CDR3 nucleotide sequence: TGTGCCAGCAGTTACTCGTGGGGCGGGGATTGGGAAGCTTTCTTT.

A note on this clonotype: At one end, the junction sequence differs from germline, possibly due to a read error. The V and J genes are TRBV12-3 or TRBV12-4 and TRBJ2-3; 7 bases line up with TRBD1. The CDR3 loop spans 14 amino acids. The DNA for the CDR3 is TGTGCCAGCAGGTTAGGGGGCCCCACAGATACGCAGTATTTT. This sequence encodes CASRLGGPTDTQYF.

The V and J genes are TRBV7-2 and TRBJ2-7, with D unclear. Germline V CDR1 and CDR2: SGHTA, FQGNSA. The CDR3 has 16 residues. Trimming pared 2 bases from V and 5 bases from J, leaving 19 bases between. For the CDR3, the DNA is TGTGCCAGCAGCTTAACCCTGGCTACACCCACGAACGAGCAGTACTTC. Amino acid sequence: CASSLTLATPTNEQYF. Full variable domain (rest looked up from reference TRBV7-2 and TRBJ2-7): GAGVSQSPSNKVTEKGKDVELRCDPISGHTALYWYRQSLGQGLEFLIYFQGNSAPDKSGLPSDRFSAERTGGSVSTLTIQRTQQEDSAVYLCASSLTLATPTNEQYFGPGTRLTVT.

V usage is TRBV25-1 and J usage is TRBJ2-1; TRBD2 is a possible D gene (6 bases). The length of the CDR3 is 17 residues. Germline V gene sequence: CDR1 MGHDK, CDR2 SYGVNS. The V end lost 1 base, the J end lost 2 bases, and 15 bases lay between the germline ends. CDR3 residues: CASSESWIADTYNEQFF. The DNA for the CDR3 is TGTGCCAGCAGTGAATCCTGGATAGCGGACACCTACAATGAGCAGTTCTTC.

The chain employs TRBV20-1 and TRBJ2-5, with TRBD1 as a possible D gene (6 bases). This CDR3 spans 13 amino acids. V was shortened by 2 bases and J by 6 bases, with 13 bases between the two germline ends. CDR1 is DFQATT and CDR2 is SNEGSKA in the germline V gene (reference sequence). Here the CDR3 reads CSARMTGQQTQYF. The DNA of the CDR3 is TGCAGTGCTAGAATGACAGGACAACAGACCCAGTACTTC.

The chain recombines TRBV18 with TRBJ2-1; unclear D gene. V lost 3 bases and J 2 bases, leaving 11 bases between the germline ends. Germline V gene sequence: CDR1 KGHSH, CDR2 LQKENI. This CDR3 is 15 amino acids long. CDR3: CASSPSRAAYNEQFF. The CDR3 DNA is TGTGCCAGCTCACCCTCCCGGGCCGCCTACAATGAGCAGTTCTTC. Full variable domain (missing parts from reference TRBV18 and TRBJ2-1): NAGVMQNPRHLVRRRGQEARLRCSPMKGHSHVYWYRQLPEEGLKFMVYLQKENIIDESGMPKERFSAEFPKEGPSILRIQQVVRGDSAAYFCASSPSRAAYNEQFFGPGTRLTVL.

This clonotype came up a few times. V and J are TRBV2 and TRBJ1-2; D ambiguous. Germline V lookup: CDR1 SNHLY, CDR2 FYNNEI. CDR3 length: 14 amino acids. V shed 6 bases and J shed 1 base, with 12 bases lying between them. CDR3 loop: CASRKRTDNYGYTF. The CDR3 DNA reads TGTGCCAGCAGAAAAAGGACGGATAACTATGGCTACACCTTC.

The count of this clonotype is one. The chain recombines TRBV6-2 or TRBV6-3 with TRBJ2-4; no clear D gene. Germline V lookup: CDR1 MNHEY, CDR2 SVGEGT. The CDR3 consists of 16 residues. V lost 7 bases and J lost 6, with 22 bases in between. CDR3 region: CASTLSRIRGRNIQYF. The CDR3, as DNA: TGTGCCAGCACCCTTAGCCGCATCCGCGGTAGAAACATTCAGTACTTC.

In its sample, this clonotype was seen a few times. V is TRBV29-1 and J is TRBJ2-2; no clear D gene. The CDR3 loop spans 14 amino acids. The V end was cut by 2 bases, the J end by 0 bases, with 7 bases between. Germline CDR1 SQVTM, CDR2 ANQGSEA. This CDR3 reads CSVERNANTGELFF. Written as DNA, the CDR3 is TGCAGCGTTGAAAGGAATGCGAACACCGGGGAGCTGTTTTTT.

Only a few counts were recorded for this clonotype. The V and J genes are TRBV7-2 and TRBJ2-7, with D hard to call. The CDR3 runs 14 residues. Trimming cost V 5 bases and J 0 bases, with 11 bases left between them. Germline CDR1 is SGHTA and CDR2 is FQGNSA. CDR3 sequence reads: CASSVRQASYEQYF. The CDR3 bases are TGTGCCAGCAGCGTCAGACAAGCCTCCTACGAGCAGTACTTC.

A remark on this clonotype: The junction differs from germline at one of its ends, possibly a read error. The genes are TRBV20-1 and TRBJ1-4; D unresolved. Germline CDR1 is DFQATT and CDR2 is SNEGSKA (reference sequence). The CDR3 has 12 residues. CDR3 coding DNA: TGCAGTGCTAGAGGGTTCGATGAAAAACCGTTTTTT. Encoded protein: CSARGFDEKPFF.

The genes are TRBV11-2 and TRBJ2-4, with TRBD2 as a possible D gene (5 bases). The CDR3 runs 16 residues. The V and J ends lost 4 bases and 6 bases respectively, with 19 bases between them. Germline CDR1 reads SGHAT; CDR2 reads FQNNGV. In nucleotides, the CDR3 is TGTGCCAGCAGCTCCCTCCGGGATCGATCGAGAAACATTCAGTACTTC. This gives the protein CASSSLRDRSRNIQYF.

This clonotype was recorded a few times. The J gene is TRBJ1-5, the V gene TRBV25-1, with unresolved D. The CDR3 is 13 residues long. The V gene lost 4 bases and the J gene lost 4 bases, with 8 bases spanning the gap. The germline gives CDR1 MGHDK, CDR2 SYGVNS. The CDR3: CASSAVSNQPQHF. The CDR3 coding sequence is TGTGCCAGCAGTGCAGTGTCAAATCAGCCCCAGCATTTT.

On this clonotype itself: A much larger clone sits a single nucleotide away, making a read error possible. V and J are TRBV21-1 and TRBJ2-7; TRBD2, as called in the table, went unchecked against the DNA. TRBV21-1 constitutes a pseudogene. CDR3 size: 17 residues. CDR3 protein: CASRPTSGGHGVYEQYF. Written as DNA, the CDR3 is TGTGCCAGCAGGCCGACTAGCGGGGGGCACGGAGTGTACGAGCAGTACTTC.

This clonotype was detected once. At one end, the junction sequence differs from germline, possibly due to a read error. The genes are TRBV6-1 and TRBJ2-7, with no clear D. Germline V lookup: CDR1 MNHNS, CDR2 SASEGT. This CDR3 spans 13 amino acids. The CDR3 nucleotides are TGTGCCAGCGGTGAGGCGAGCTCCTACGAGCAGTACTTC. It encodes CASGEASSYEQYF.

The V gene is TRBV20-1, the J gene TRBJ2-4, with D possibly matching TRBD1 (6 bases). The end of the DNA is better explained by TRBJ2-7, so the J call may be wrong. There are 13 residues in the CDR3. Germline lookup yields CDR1 DFQATT and CDR2 SNEGSKA (reference sequence). For the CDR3, the DNA is TGCAGTGCTAGAGGTGGACAGAGATACGAGCAGTACTTC. Its protein product is CSARGGQRYEQYF.

The CDR3 protein is CASSPEWTGEKLFF. In DNA, the CDR3 is TGCGCCAGCAGCCCCGAATGGACAGGGGAAAAACTGTTTTTT. The V gene is TRBV5-1, the J gene TRBJ1-4; 8 nucleotides match TRBD1. V trimming: 4 bases; J trimming: 8 bases; junction bases outside the gene matches: 7. Germline assignment: CDR1 SGHRS and CDR2 YFSETQ. The CDR3 is 14 amino acids.